Below are 27 T cell receptor beta chains sequenced from a single sample in a study of post-analysis software for immune sequencing data. Their recognized antigens are unknown. The study, taken as a whole, reports: In patients, TRBV5-6, TRBV5-1 and TRBV20-1 belonged to about five TRBV segments found more frequently than in controls.

TCR beta cDNA libraries included unique molecular identifiers. TCRdb itself ran the PCR reads through MiXCR, one entry per CDR3 protein. The sample lists some 800,000 distinct CDR3 sequences, 46% occurring once. Sequencing used blood. Receptor source: a girl aged 5 to 17 with multiple sclerosis.

In this sample, this clonotype turned up a few times. V is TRBV4-2 and J is TRBJ2-7; 7 nucleotides agree with TRBD2. The J call is doubtful: the DNA matches TRBJ2-5 better. CDR3 length: 15 residues. From germline, CDR1 is LGHNA and CDR2 YNFKEQ. CDR3 in DNA: TGTGCCAGCAGACTCCGGCTAGCGGACCAAGAGACCCAGTACTTC. It is translated as CASRLRLADQETQYF.

This clonotype was seen a few times. The rearrangement joins TRBV12-3 or TRBV12-4 to TRBJ1-1; D is unclear. Trimming left V 7 bases short and J 0 bases short, with 15 bases between. The CDR3 runs to 15 residues. CDR3 sequence reads: CASTYAGAMNTEAFF. In nucleotides, the CDR3 is TGTGCCAGCACTTACGCGGGCGCCATGAACACTGAAGCTTTCTTT.

The V call is TRBV7-3, the J call TRBJ2-1; 8 nucleotides agree with TRBD2. J lost 6 bases, V lost 5 bases, and 9 bases had no gene match. The CDR3 totals 15 residues. The V gene's germline CDR1 is SGHTA and CDR2 FQGTGA. As DNA, the CDR3 is TGTGCCAGCAGCCTCCAAGCGGGAGCTGGCAATGAGCAGTTCTTC. This encodes CASSLQAGAGNEQFF.

The chain links TRBV6-2 or TRBV6-3 to TRBJ2-1; 7 nucleotides line up with TRBD2. The end of the DNA is better explained by TRBJ2-7, so the J call may be wrong. The CDR3 sequence is 15 residues long. The germline V gene has CDR1 MNHEY and CDR2 SVGEGT. The DNA of the CDR3 is TGTGCCAGCAGTTCCCCTGCGGGAGCAGCCTACGAGCAGTACTTC. Its translation: CASSSPAGAAYEQYF.

J is TRBJ1-1 and V is TRBV29-1, with D hard to call. Germline V gene lookup returns CDR1 SQVTM and CDR2 ANQGSEA. Trimming took off 7 bases at V and 0 bases at J, with 12 bases between the two ends. The CDR3 length is 13 residues. CDR3 in amino acids: CSASEPLNTEAFF. The CDR3 DNA reads as TGCAGCGCCTCCGAACCGTTGAACACTGAAGCTTTCTTT. The full variable domain, with the rest looked up from reference TRBV29-1 and TRBJ1-1, is SAVISQKPSRDICQRGTSLTIQCQVDSQVTMMFWYRQQPGQSLTLIATANQGSEATYESGFVIDKFPISRPNLTFSTLTVSNMSPEDSSIYLCSASEPLNTEAFFGQGTRLTVV.

The chain recombines TRBV3-1 with TRBJ2-7, with 14 positions matching TRBD2. Per the germline V gene, CDR1 is LGHDT and CDR2 is YNNKEL (reference sequence). With 4 bases clipped from V and 4 bases from J, the junction kept 3 bases outside the gene matches. This CDR3 comprises 15 residues. CDR3 residues: CASSPWTSGRYEQYF. The CDR3 DNA reads as TGTGCCAGCAGCCCGTGGACTAGCGGGAGGTACGAGCAGTACTTC.

V usage is TRBV11-2 and J usage is TRBJ1-5, with unresolved D. Trimming left V 3 bases short and J 2 bases short, with 14 bases between. The length of the CDR3 is 16 residues. Per the germline V gene, CDR1 is SGHAT and CDR2 is FQNNGV. Here the CDR3 reads CASSFLYRAGNQPQHF. The CDR3 DNA is TGTGCCAGCAGCTTCCTTTACAGAGCCGGCAATCAGCCCCAGCATTTT.

The chain uses TRBV20-1 and TRBJ2-5; D might be TRBD2 (5 bases). Between the trimmed V and J ends, which lost 4 bases and 5 bases, there was a span of 11 bases. Germline V gene lookup returns CDR1 DFQATT and CDR2 SNEGSKA (reference sequence). This CDR3 region has 12 residues. Here the CDR3 DNA reads TGCAGTGCTACACCCAGCGGCGAGACCCAGTACTTC. It specifies CSATPSGETQYF.

The CDR3 nucleotides are TGTGCCAGCAGTTTCGGGCAGGACACTGAAGCTTTCTTT. This sequence encodes CASSFGQDTEAFF. The rearrangement links TRBV12-3 or TRBV12-4 to TRBJ1-1; D unclear. Trimming took off 3 bases at V and 3 bases at J, with 8 bases between the two ends. The CDR3 loop spans 13 amino acids.

The rearrangement links TRBV7-8 to TRBJ1-4; D not certain. V lost 5 bases and J 4 bases, leaving 17 bases between the germline ends. The CDR3 has 16 amino acids. Germline V gene sequence: CDR1 SGHVS, CDR2 FQNEAQ. The CDR3 is CASSPTRAAFNEKLFF. CDR3 in DNA: TGTGCCAGCAGCCCCACGCGGGCGGCCTTTAATGAAAAACTGTTTTTT.

The CDR3 sequence is CSARVGSLGTQYF. The CDR3 DNA reads as TGCAGTGCTAGAGTAGGGAGTCTGGGGACCCAGTACTTC. V usage is TRBV20-1 and J usage is TRBJ2-7; D may be TRBD2 (5 bases). TRBJ2-5 explains the end of the DNA better; the J call may be wrong. This CDR3 has 13 residues. Looked up from germline, CDR1 is DFQATT and CDR2 is SNEGSKA (reference sequence).

The gene calls are TRBV9 and TRBJ2-7; perhaps TRBD2 as D (5 bases). CDR1 and CDR2 (germline): SGDLS, YYNGEE. V lost 2 bases and J lost 4, with 13 bases in between. The CDR3 is 14 residues long. CDR3 sequence reads: CASSVRVGNYEQYF. CDR3 nucleotide sequence: TGTGCCAGCAGCGTCCGGGTCGGGAATTACGAGCAGTACTTC. The full variable domain, in which reference TRBV9 and TRBJ2-7 provide the parts outside the CDR3, is DSGVTQTPKHLITATGQRVTLRCSPRSGDLSVYWYQQSLDQGLQFLIQYYNGEERAKGNILERFSAQQFPDLHSELNLSSLELGDSALYFCASSVRVGNYEQYFGPGTRLTVT.

The rearrangement joins TRBV7-9 to TRBJ1-2; no clear D. The length of the CDR3 is 12 residues. Trimming left V 2 bases short and J 6 bases short, with 7 bases between. Germline loops: CDR1 SEHNR, CDR2 FQNEAQ (reference sequence). DNA for the CDR3: TGTGCCAGCAGCTTAAACCCCAATGGCTACACCTTC. It specifies CASSLNPNGYTF.

This chain links TRBV7-2 with TRBJ2-1; D is tentatively TRBD1 or TRBD2 (5 bases each). In germline, CDR1 is SGHTA, CDR2 FQGNSA. This CDR3 is built from 15 residues. V gave up 1 base and J gave up 4 bases, with 11 bases separating them. CDR3 region: CASSLVGTPYNEQFF. CDR3 sequence (DNA): TGTGCCAGCAGCTTAGTGGGGACGCCGTACAATGAGCAGTTCTTC.

Written as DNA, the CDR3 is TGTGCCAGCAGTAGGGGCCGTGACTATGGCTACACCTTC. Encoded protein: CASSRGRDYGYTF. The genes are TRBV2 and TRBJ1-2; tentative D call: TRBD1 (5 bases). The CDR3 covers 13 residues. Germline V gene sequence: CDR1 SNHLY, CDR2 FYNNEI. With 5 bases removed from V and 3 bases from J, the gap between germline ends came to 10 bases.

V gene TRBV7-6 combines with J gene TRBJ1-5; 8 bases align to TRBD1. With V trimmed by 1 base and J by 6 bases, 8 bases remained unmatched. In germline, CDR1 is SGHVS, CDR2 FNYEAQ. The CDR3 runs 16 residues. The DNA for the CDR3 is TGTGCCAGCAGCTTAGAAGCAGGGGGCATTGGTCAGCCCCAGCATTTT. Protein sequence: CASSLEAGGIGQPQHF.

This clonotype was detected a few times. V gene TRBV7-2 combines with J gene TRBJ2-3; TRBD2 agrees at 12 bases. The CDR3 is 18 amino acids. V gave up 5 bases and J gave up 3 bases; unmatched junction bases: 12. Germline assignment: CDR1 SGHTA and CDR2 FQGNSA. The CDR3 reads CASSPRWTTSGRTDTQYF. The CDR3 DNA sequence: TGTGCCAGCAGCCCCCGTTGGACTACTAGCGGGAGGACAGATACGCAGTATTTT. The variable domain in full, with the rest retrieved from reference TRBV7-2 and TRBJ2-3, is GAGVSQSPSNKVTEKGKDVELRCDPISGHTALYWYRQSLGQGLEFLIYFQGNSAPDKSGLPSDRFSAERTGGSVSTLTIQRTQQEDSAVYLCASSPRWTTSGRTDTQYFGPGTRLTVL.

There are a few counts of this clonotype. Germline and junction disagree at one end, which may indicate a read error. The chain employs TRBV5-1 and TRBJ2-7; D unclear. The CDR3 runs to 14 residues. In germline, CDR1 is SGHRS, CDR2 YFSETQ. CDR3 DNA: TGTGCCAGCAGCCCCGACTTAAGCTCCTACGAGCAGTACTTC. Protein product: CASSPDLSSYEQYF.

The DNA of the CDR3 is TGTGCCAGCAGTTTATCCGTACTACAGGGGAGAAATGAAAAACTGTTTTTT. Translating it yields CASSLSVLQGRNEKLFF. V and J are TRBV27 and TRBJ1-4; 7 bases match TRBD1. Germline V CDR1 and CDR2: MNHEY, SMNVEV (reference sequence). V lost 0 bases to trimming and J lost 5 bases; unmatched junction nucleotides: 9. The CDR3 spans 17 residues.

This clonotype was counted a few times. The genes are TRBV10-3 and TRBJ1-5, with 8 bases that match TRBD1. The CDR3 covers 14 residues. V gave up 3 bases and J gave up 5 bases; unmatched junction bases: 3. Germline loops: CDR1 ENHRY, CDR2 SYGVKD. CDR3 DNA sequence: TGTGCCATCAGTGACCTGGACAGGGATCAGCCCCAGCATTTT. Its protein is CAISDLDRDQPQHF.

V gene TRBV7-2 combines with J gene TRBJ2-1; possible D gene TRBD2, 6 bases. V was shortened by 3 bases and J by 7 bases, with 19 bases between the two germline ends. This CDR3 spans 16 amino acids. From germline, CDR1 is SGHTA and CDR2 FQGNSA. The DNA of the CDR3 is TGTGCCAGCAGCTTGGAATTGTCGGGCGGGACGAATGAGCAGTTCTTC. Residues: CASSLELSGGTNEQFF. The whole variable domain, filled in from reference TRBV7-2 and TRBJ2-1, reads GAGVSQSPSNKVTEKGKDVELRCDPISGHTALYWYRQSLGQGLEFLIYFQGNSAPDKSGLPSDRFSAERTGGSVSTLTIQRTQQEDSAVYLCASSLELSGGTNEQFFGPGTRLTVL.

A remark on this clonotype: One junction end does not reproduce the germline sequence, and a read error may be involved. V usage is TRBV7-7 and J usage is TRBJ2-1, with unresolved D. Per germline, CDR1 SSHAT and CDR2 FNYEAQ (reference sequence). The CDR3 covers 14 residues. Written as DNA, the CDR3 is TGTGCTAGCAGCTCCCTGGGCGGTTACAATGAGCAGTTCTTC. It encodes CASSSLGGYNEQFF.

The chain employs TRBV20-1 and TRBJ2-1; 7 nucleotides match TRBD1. CDR3 length equals 15 residues. V lost 0 bases to trimming and J lost 7 bases; unmatched junction nucleotides: 9. Germline-derived CDR1 and CDR2 are DFQATT and SNEGSKA (reference sequence). CDR3 protein: CSAREPRQGPNEQFF. CDR3 sequence (DNA): TGCAGTGCTAGAGAGCCTAGACAGGGTCCAAATGAGCAGTTCTTC.

This clonotype came up a few times. The rearrangement links TRBV15 to TRBJ2-7; D tentatively reads TRBD1 or TRBD2 (5 bases each). Trimming stripped 5 bases from V and 0 bases from J, with 11 bases between. The CDR3 runs to 14 residues. Germline loops: CDR1 LNHNV, CDR2 YYDKDF (reference sequence). CDR3 in DNA: TGTGCCACCAGCCGGGCAGGGAGCTCCTACGAGCAGTACTTC. This sequence encodes CATSRAGSSYEQYF. Combining the CDR3 with reference TRBV15 and TRBJ2-7 gives the whole variable domain DAMVIQNPRYQVTQFGKPVTLSCSQTLNHNVMYWYQQKSSQAPKLLFHYYDKDFNNEADTPDNFQSRRPNTSFCFLDIRSPGLGDTAMYLCATSRAGSSYEQYFGPGTRLTVT.

This clonotype turned up a few times. The chain links TRBV24-1 to TRBJ2-1, with unresolved D. V was shortened by 5 bases and J by 5 bases, with 24 bases between the two germline ends. The CDR3 contains 18 residues. Per germline, CDR1 KGHDR and CDR2 SFDVKD. CDR3 bases: TGTGCCACCAGTGCCCCCCCGACCGGGCCCTGGAGACACAATGAGCAGTTCTTC. It yields the protein CATSAPPTGPWRHNEQFF.

This chain links TRBV20-1 with TRBJ1-1; TRBD1 agrees at 7 bases. Germline V gene sequence: CDR1 DFQATT, CDR2 SNEGSKA (reference sequence). This CDR3 has 12 amino acids. The ends lost 6 bases at V and 7 bases at J; junction bases unmatched: 8. The CDR3 sequence is CSAPQGDLEAFF. DNA of the CDR3: TGCAGTGCCCCCCAGGGGGACCTTGAAGCTTTCTTT.

The V and J genes are TRBV9 and TRBJ1-2; a weak D match, TRBD1 (5 bases). Germline V gene sequence: CDR1 SGDLS, CDR2 YYNGEE. The CDR3 has 15 amino acids. V was shortened by 4 bases and J by 3 bases, with 16 bases between the two germline ends. In nucleotides, the CDR3 is TGTGCCAGCAGCCCCCGGGAGGGGTTGTACTATGGCTACACCTTC. It yields the protein CASSPREGLYYGYTF.